This T cell receptor beta chain was obtained from a study of T cell changes during pregnancy in multiple sclerosis. This CDR3 has 11 residues. Germline CDR1 reads MNHEY; CDR2 reads SVGAGI. Concerning this clone: One end of the junction varies from germline; a read error may be responsible.

Only in-frame clones appear in the TCRdb table, and some are missing; sequencing was by immunoSEQ multiplex PCR. The sample includes about 80,000 clones, about 90% of them seen just once. The TCR sequence derives from a female donor with multiple sclerosis, enrolled in a pregnancy study. The V and J genes are TRBV6-5 and TRBJ1-2, with TRBD1 matching over 7 bases. The input for sequencing was peripheral blood, taken before pregnancy. CDR3 in amino acids: CASSQGTASVF. The CDR3 nucleotides read TGTGCCAGCAGCCAGGGGACAGCTAGTGTCTTC.